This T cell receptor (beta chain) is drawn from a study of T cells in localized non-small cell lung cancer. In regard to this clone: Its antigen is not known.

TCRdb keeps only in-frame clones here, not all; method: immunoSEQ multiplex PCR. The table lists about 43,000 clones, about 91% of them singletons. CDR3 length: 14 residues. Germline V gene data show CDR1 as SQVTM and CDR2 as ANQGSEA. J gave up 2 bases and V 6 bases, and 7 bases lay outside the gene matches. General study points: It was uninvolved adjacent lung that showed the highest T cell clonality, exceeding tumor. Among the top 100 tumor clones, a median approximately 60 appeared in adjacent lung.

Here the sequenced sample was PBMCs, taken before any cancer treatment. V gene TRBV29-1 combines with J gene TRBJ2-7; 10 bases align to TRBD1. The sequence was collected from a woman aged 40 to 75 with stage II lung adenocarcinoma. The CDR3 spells CSVALGTGAYEQYF. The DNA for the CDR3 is TGCAGCGTAGCCCTTGGGACAGGGGCCTACGAGCAGTACTTC.